This entry lists 23 T cell receptor beta chains sequenced from one sample in a study of a mutant IDH1 vaccine in newly diagnosed glioma. Which antigens these TCRs recognize remains unknown. TCRdb's copy holds only in-frame clones and misses some; the assay was immunoSEQ multiplex PCR. The sample has some 66,000 clones, 84% seen once. Time point denoted: week 35, safety follow-up. Mutant IDH1 20-mer peptide, at 300 ug, made up each vaccine dose, with topical imiquimod. Sequenced material: PBMCs, taken from a glioma patient whose treatment included an IDH1 peptide vaccine. All receptors come from a man aged 25-40 years with glioma.

On this clone itself: At one boundary the junction diverges from the germline segment, which might be a read error. The chain joins TRBV27 to TRBJ2-5, with D uncertain. The CDR3 runs 15 residues. From germline, CDR1 is MNHEY and CDR2 SMNVEV (reference sequence). Here the CDR3 DNA reads TGTGCCAGCTATCCCTCGACGGTCTCAAGAGAGTCCCAGTACTTC. This codes for CASYPSTVSRESQYF.

The rearrangement joins TRBV15 to TRBJ2-5, with 10 bases identical to TRBD2. The CDR3 sequence is 18 residues long. Germline CDR1 and CDR2: LNHNV and YYDKDF (reference sequence). V was pared by 0 bases and J by 0 bases, with 7 bases of the junction left unmatched. CDR3 in DNA: TGTGCCACCAGCAGAGATCTAGCTACTAGCGGGGACCAAGAGACCCAGTACTTC. This encodes CATSRDLATSGDQETQYF.

The chain links TRBV14 to TRBJ1-4; TRBD1 aligns across 7 bases. CDR1 and CDR2 (germline): SGHDN, FVKESK. CDR3 size: 17 residues. J was trimmed by 8 bases and V by 4 bases; bases with no gene match: 16. The CDR3: CASSLQRGGDVLEKLFF. For the CDR3, the DNA is TGTGCCAGCAGCCTCCAGCGAGGGGGCGACGTTCTGGAAAAACTGTTTTTT. Looking up the rest from reference TRBV14 and TRBJ1-4 gives the full variable domain: EAGVTQFPSHSVIEKGQTVTLRCDPISGHDNLYWYRRVMGKEIKFLLHFVKESKQDESGMPNNRFLAERTGGTYSTLKVQPAELEDSGVYFCASSLQRGGDVLEKLFFGSGTQLSVL.

V usage is TRBV6-5 and J usage is TRBJ2-3; D is unresolved. The CDR3 runs 16 residues. In germline, CDR1 is MNHEY, CDR2 SVGAGI. The V gene lost 3 bases and the J gene lost 0 bases, with 13 bases spanning the gap. The CDR3 loop reads CASSYSRIFSTDTQYF. The DNA of the CDR3 is TGTGCCAGCAGTTATAGTAGGATTTTTAGCACAGATACGCAGTATTTT.

V usage is TRBV6-1 and J usage is TRBJ2-7; the match to TRBD1 covers 10 bases. Germline-derived CDR1 and CDR2 are MNHNS and SASEGT. The CDR3 length is 14 residues. The junction had 5 bases not matched to a gene; V was cut back by 6 bases and J by 3 bases. The CDR3: CASRLTGGFYEQYF. The DNA for the CDR3 is TGTGCCAGCAGATTGACAGGGGGCTTCTACGAGCAGTACTTC.

V and J are TRBV6-5 and TRBJ1-1; D is possibly TRBD1 (5 bases). Trimming took 4 bases from V and 6 from J, leaving 15 bases between them. CDR3 length: 14 residues. Germline lookup yields CDR1 MNHEY and CDR2 SVGAGI. In DNA form, the CDR3 reads TGTGCCAGCAGTTGGGGCAGGGTAAAATCTGAAGCTTTCTTT. The encoded protein is CASSWGRVKSEAFF.

There are a few counts of this clone. The chain joins TRBV30 to TRBJ1-5; TRBD1 is a possible D gene (5 bases). Trimming stripped 2 bases from V and 4 bases from J, with 9 bases between. CDR1 and CDR2 (germline): GTSNPN, SVGIG (reference sequence). This CDR3 is 13 amino acids long. DNA for the CDR3: TGTGCCTGGAGTACAGGCCTGAATCAGCCCCAGCATTTT. This encodes CAWSTGLNQPQHF.

This clone was seen just once. The chain combines TRBV28 with TRBJ1-4; perhaps TRBD1 as D (5 bases). Germline CDR1 reads MDHEN; CDR2 reads SYDVKM. This CDR3 comprises 16 residues. The germline V and J ends were trimmed by 2 bases and 0 bases, with 10 bases remaining between them. CDR3: CASSLEGTATNEKLFF. The CDR3 DNA is TGTGCCAGCAGTTTAGAGGGGACTGCAACTAATGAAAAACTGTTTTTT.

The J gene is TRBJ1-2, the V gene TRBV6-1; 10 nucleotides align to TRBD1. The CDR3 is 14 residues long. Germline V gene sequence: CDR1 MNHNS, CDR2 SASEGT. With V trimmed by 4 bases and J by 4 bases, 3 bases remained unmatched. The DNA for the CDR3 is TGTGCCAGCAGTGCGGGACAGGGGATCTATGGCTACACCTTC. Its translation is CASSAGQGIYGYTF.

In its sample, this clone was seen a few times. The chain joins TRBV5-6 to TRBJ2-1; D unclear. This CDR3 contains 13 residues. Trimming removed 1 base at V and 5 bases at J, with 7 bases between. Germline V gene sequence: CDR1 SGHDT, CDR2 YYEEEE. CDR3 loop: CASSLYQDNEQFF. CDR3 bases: TGTGCCAGCAGCTTGTACCAAGACAATGAGCAGTTCTTC.

The CDR3 protein is CASTARRNYGYTF. The DNA for the CDR3 is TGTGCCAGCACCGCCAGGCGAAACTATGGCTACACCTTC. This chain joins TRBV28 and TRBJ1-2; D gene ambiguous. CDR3 length: 13 residues. Trimming took 7 bases from V and 2 from J, leaving 11 bases between them. Germline assignment: CDR1 MDHEN and CDR2 SYDVKM.

CDR3 protein: CASSEPTANTEAFF. CDR3 DNA: TGTGCCAGCAGCGAGCCGACAGCGAACACTGAAGCTTTCTTT. The rearrangement joins TRBV9 to TRBJ1-1; TRBD1 is a possible D gene (5 bases). Trimming cost V 3 bases and J 1 base, with 10 bases left between them. The CDR3 runs to 14 residues. The germline CDR1 and CDR2 sequences are SGDLS and YYNGEE.

The V gene is TRBV2, the J gene TRBJ1-2; D not resolved. The CDR3 has 12 amino acids. The ends were cut back, 2 bases at V and 4 bases at J, with 5 bases in the middle. From germline, CDR1 is SNHLY and CDR2 FYNNEI. CDR3 protein: CASSERLYGYTF. DNA of the CDR3: TGTGCCAGCAGTGAACGACTCTATGGCTACACCTTC.

The chain carries TRBV2 and TRBJ2-7; 13 positions agree with TRBD2. The CDR3 sequence is 18 residues long. CDR1 is SNHLY, CDR2 FYNNEI, per germline. Unmatched junction bases numbered 13, after V lost 8 bases and J lost 0 bases. Here the CDR3 reads CASHLPTSGGANSYEQYF. The CDR3 region has the DNA TGTGCCAGCCATCTACCTACTAGCGGGGGGGCAAACTCCTACGAGCAGTACTTC.

The chain employs TRBV6-5 and TRBJ1-4; a weak D match, TRBD1 (5 bases). The CDR3 contains 16 residues. The germline V gene has CDR1 MNHEY and CDR2 SVGAGI. The V and J ends lost 1 base and 1 base respectively, with 10 bases between them. CDR3 DNA: TGTGCCAGCAGTTACTACGGCAGGGAAACTAATGAAAAACTGTTTTTT. Its translation is CASSYYGRETNEKLFF.

V and J are TRBV5-4 and TRBJ1-2; TRBD1 is a possible D gene (5 bases). The CDR3 totals 16 residues. V dropped 0 bases and J dropped 3 bases, with 15 bases sitting between them. CDR1 and CDR2 (germline): SGHNT, YYREEE (reference sequence). DNA of the CDR3: TGTGCCAGCAGCTTGGGTGCAGGGTGGTTGGACTATGGCTACACCTTC. It translates to CASSLGAGWLDYGYTF.

This chain connects TRBV5-6 to TRBJ1-6, with D unresolved. Trimming took 2 bases from V and 7 from J, leaving 19 bases between them. This CDR3 has 17 residues. CDR1 and CDR2 (germline): SGHDT, YYEEEE. The CDR3 reads CASSFAFSTPGNSPLHF. The CDR3 DNA sequence: TGTGCCAGCAGCTTTGCTTTTTCTACGCCGGGAAATTCACCCCTCCACTTT. The full variable domain, its missing parts supplied by reference TRBV5-6 and TRBJ1-6, is DAGVTQSPTHLIKTRGQQVTLRCSPKSGHDTVSWYQQALGQGPQFIFQYYEEEERQRGNFPDRFSGHQFPNYSSELNVNALLLGDSALYLCASSFAFSTPGNSPLHFGNGTRLTVT.

In this sample, this clone turned up a few times. The V gene is TRBV4-1, the J gene TRBJ2-7; D is uncertain. The V gene's germline CDR1 is MGHRA and CDR2 YSYEKL. The V end was cut by 1 base, the J end by 2 bases, with 6 bases between. CDR3 length: 13 residues. CDR3 coding DNA: TGCGCCAGCAGCCAAGCGAAGGCCTACGAGCAGTACTTC. Translating it yields CASSQAKAYEQYF.

The chain employs TRBV2 and TRBJ1-2; possible D gene TRBD1, 5 bases. Germline values: CDR1 SNHLY, CDR2 FYNNEI. Deletions cut 6 bases from V and 3 bases from J, with 14 bases between. The CDR3 covers 14 residues. The chain's CDR3 is CASRGRGHDYGYTF. CDR3 nucleotide sequence: TGTGCCAGCAGGGGCCGGGGCCACGACTATGGCTACACCTTC.

V gene TRBV5-1 combines with J gene TRBJ1-3; weak D call: TRBD1 (6 bases). Germline V CDR1 and CDR2: SGHRS, YFSETQ. The V gene lost 1 base and the J gene lost 1 base, with 15 bases spanning the gap. The CDR3 is 17 amino acids. CDR3 region: CASSLSSQGYSGNTIYF. CDR3 bases: TGCGCCAGCAGCTTGTCAAGTCAGGGGTATTCTGGAAACACCATATATTTT.

This chain uses TRBV9 with TRBJ2-1; 9 bases match TRBD2. Trimming removed 0 bases from V and 4 bases from J; junction bases left unmatched: 8. This CDR3 is built from 17 residues. Germline values: CDR1 SGDLS, CDR2 YYNGEE. CDR3 sequence reads: CASSVAPSGGRYNEQFF. Written as DNA, the CDR3 is TGTGCCAGCAGCGTAGCGCCCAGCGGGGGGCGGTACAATGAGCAGTTCTTC.

This clone appeared a few times. The chain couples TRBV6-5 to TRBJ1-1; D gene ambiguous. The V and J ends lost 0 bases and 11 bases respectively, with 13 bases between them. This CDR3 spans 13 amino acids. Germline CDR1 MNHEY, CDR2 SVGAGI. CDR3 nucleotides: TGTGCCAGCAGTTACTCGGCAGGATATCAGGCTTTCTTT. Residues: CASSYSAGYQAFF.

The genes are TRBV5-1 and TRBJ2-3, with 7 bases identical to TRBD2. The CDR3 extends over 16 amino acids. Germline V gives CDR1 SGHRS, CDR2 YFSETQ. Trimming cost V 0 bases and J 4 bases; bases outside gene matches: 8. The CDR3 nucleotides are TGCGCCAGCAGCTTGGTTCAGGGAGGGTACGCAGATACGCAGTATTTT. Translated, it gives CASSLVQGGYADTQYF.